The T cell receptor beta chain under discussion was sequenced for a study of shared T cell receptors in the human thymus. Sequencing used immunoSEQ multiplex PCR; TCRdb keeps in-frame clones, though not all of them. The table has roughly 550,000 clones, 70% to 80% seen once; the top ten hold less than 0.015%. This sample also appeared in a second study, on human thymus T cells. From that report: Healthy Finnish infants undergoing corrective surgery for congenital heart defects provided the donor material. The thymus was resected at corrective cardiac surgery. Thymic and blood repertoires seemed to favor certain V and J genes. Related work found strong thymic repertoire overlap between unrelated individuals.

This clonotype was sampled from a boy less than two years old with a congenital heart defect. Sequenced input: thymocytes.

CDR3 sequence (DNA): TGTGCCAGCAGTCACCGCCGCGGCGAGCAGTTCTTC. It specifies CASSHRRGEQFF. The chain recombines TRBV11-1 with TRBJ2-1, with D unresolved. Germline V gene data show CDR1 as SGHAT and CDR2 as FQDESV (reference sequence). V was trimmed by 6 bases and J by 10 bases, leaving 13 bases between them. The CDR3 sequence is 12 residues long.